This TCR beta chain was sequenced for a study of blood T cell repertoires in COVID-19. Turning to the study itself: The United States, Italy and Spain provided the acute and convalescent COVID-19 samples.

The table came from immunoSEQ multiplex PCR; TCRdb's copy has only in-frame clones and leaves some out. In the table there are some 300,000 clones, approximately 86% of which are singletons. Recovered status applied to Cohort 3 donors who had two consecutive negative PCRs. It also applied to those with clearance or with symptom resolution. This receptor was identified in a woman aged 30 to 39 who had recovered from COVID-19. Specimen: PBMCs or T cells enriched from blood (not recorded which).

DNA of the CDR3: TGTGCCAGCAGCGTAGGAGCTACCGATAACTATGGCTACACCTTC. This codes for CASSVGATDNYGYTF. The V and J genes are TRBV9 and TRBJ1-2, with D unclear. CDR3 length equals 15 residues. Deletions cut 0 bases from V and 1 base from J, with 10 bases between. Germline V lookup: CDR1 SGDLS, CDR2 YYNGEE. The entire variable domain, with the rest obtained from reference TRBV9 and TRBJ1-2, is as follows: DSGVTQTPKHLITATGQRVTLRCSPRSGDLSVYWYQQSLDQGLQFLIQYYNGEERAKGNILERFSAQQFPDLHSELNLSSLELGDSALYFCASSVGATDNYGYTFGSGTRLTVV.